These 5 T cell receptor beta chains were all obtained from the same sample, sequenced in a study of blood T cell repertoires in COVID-19. This table comes from immunoSEQ multiplex PCR, and its TCRdb copy is limited to in-frame clones, with some not included. The profile shows roughly 150,000 clones, about 82% of them singletons. The sample consisted of peripheral blood. All receptors derive from a man in his forties or fifties with acute or convalescent COVID-19.

CDR3 DNA sequence: TGCGCCAGCAGTGGAGGTGAAAAACTGTTTTTT. Encoded protein: CASSGGEKLFF. The chain recombines TRBV10-2 with TRBJ1-4; D gene ambiguous. This CDR3 is 11 amino acids long. Per germline, CDR1 WSHSY and CDR2 SAAADI. Trimming took off 4 bases at V and 7 bases at J, with 4 bases between the two ends.

This chain joins TRBV6-5 and TRBJ1-2; D remains unclear. This CDR3 spans 15 amino acids. Trimming pared 8 bases from V and 0 bases from J, leaving 16 bases between. CDR1 MNHEY and CDR2 SVGAGI come from the germline V gene. The CDR3 DNA is TGTGCCAGCCATGCGGGTCGCATGACTAACTATGGCTACACCTTC. Its translation: CASHAGRMTNYGYTF.

The chain employs TRBV6-1 and TRBJ2-7; the D gene is possibly TRBD1 (5 bases). V shed 1 base and J shed 3 bases, with 16 bases lying between them. This CDR3 has 16 residues. Germline V CDR1 and CDR2: MNHNS, SASEGT. As DNA, the CDR3 is TGTGCCAGCAGTGAAGGGACAAACACTTTAATCTACGAGCAGTACTTC. This translates into CASSEGTNTLIYEQYF.

This clone was recorded only once. The chain combines TRBV24-1 with TRBJ2-3, with D perhaps TRBD2 (6 bases). Germline lookup yields CDR1 KGHDR and CDR2 SFDVKD. This CDR3 is 16 amino acids long. Between the trimmed V and J ends, which lost 3 bases and 0 bases, there was a span of 12 bases. CDR3 amino acids: CATSDGAGSSTDTQYF. The CDR3 nucleotides read TGTGCCACCAGTGATGGTGCGGGATCTAGCACAGATACGCAGTATTTT.

The V call is TRBV28, the J call TRBJ2-3; D gene uncertain. Per the germline V gene, CDR1 is MDHEN and CDR2 is SYDVKM. This CDR3 region has 13 residues. V dropped 5 bases and J dropped 1 base, with 7 bases sitting between them. CDR3 in amino acids: CASSPPGTDTQYF. CDR3 coding DNA: TGTGCCAGCAGTCCCCCGGGCACAGATACGCAGTATTTT.